This T cell receptor beta chain was obtained from a study of cytomegalovirus exposure and HLA in healthy donors. With V trimmed by 4 bases and J by 4 bases, 7 bases remained unmatched. This CDR3 contains 15 residues. The germline gives CDR1 MGHRA, CDR2 YSYEKL. This clone occurred once. PCR employed 60 Vbeta and 13 Jbeta primers. TCRdb keeps only in-frame clones here, not all; method: immunoSEQ multiplex PCR. The data show over 150,000 clones, nearly 80% seen once. This chain connects TRBV4-1 to TRBJ2-1; 7 bases line up with TRBD2. The sequence derives from a young man in good health and CMV-seropositive. Sequenced input: PBMCs. The CDR3 DNA follows: TGCGCCAGCAGCCCTGAAGCGGGATCGTACAATGAGCAGTTCTTC. Translating gives CASSPEAGSYNEQFF.